This T cell receptor (beta chain) originates from a study of blood T cell repertoires in COVID-19. Looking at the study overall: The United States, Italy and Spain provided the acute and convalescent COVID-19 samples. T cells, B-cell-depleted T cells, or PBMCs supplied cDNA or gDNA.

Authors' processing steps: The authors estimated nucleated cell counts from reference gene primer amplification. Some clones are missing from TCRdb's copy, which holds only in-frame ones; the method was immunoSEQ multiplex PCR. V, J and clone size were drawn from that table, and D and trimming were deduced from the DNA. The profile shows just under 350,000 clones, about 90% of them singletons. CDR1 is SGHRS, CDR2 YFSETQ, per germline. Trimming removed 1 base from V and 3 bases from J, with 10 bases in between. The CDR3 covers 15 residues. The TCR originated in a woman under 30 who had recovered from COVID-19. The material sequenced was peripheral blood. The rearrangement links TRBV5-1 to TRBJ2-2, with D possibly being TRBD2 (5 bases). As DNA, the CDR3 is TGCGCCAGCAGCTTGAACCAGGACTACACCGGGGAGCTGTTTTTT. Protein sequence: CASSLNQDYTGELFF.